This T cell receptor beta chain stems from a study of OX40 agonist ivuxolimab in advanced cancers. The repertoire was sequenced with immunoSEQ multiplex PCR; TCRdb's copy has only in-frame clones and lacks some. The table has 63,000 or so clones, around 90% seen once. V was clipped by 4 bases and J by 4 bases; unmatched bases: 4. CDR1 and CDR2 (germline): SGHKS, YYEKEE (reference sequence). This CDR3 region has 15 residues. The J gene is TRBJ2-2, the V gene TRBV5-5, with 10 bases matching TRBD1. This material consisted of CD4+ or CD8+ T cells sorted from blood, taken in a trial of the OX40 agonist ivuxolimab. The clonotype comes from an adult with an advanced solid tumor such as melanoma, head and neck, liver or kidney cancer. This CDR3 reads CASSRQGAGTGELFF. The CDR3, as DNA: TGTGCCAGCAGCCGACAGGGGGCCGGCACCGGGGAGCTGTTTTTT.